Listed below are T cell receptor beta chains from one sample, sequenced in a study of T cell repertoires in cytomegalovirus infection. TCRdb passed the reads through MiXCR, listing each CDR3 protein once. This table holds approximately 260,000 distinct CDR3 sequences, over 15% found once. Sequenced input: CD8+ T cells from PBMCs. The origin of the receptors is a human donor in good health (CMV status not recorded). Some clones in this sample may be carry-over from other donors' samples. Each CDR3 is given with its conserved first and last residue. A D gene is named only where the DNA matches it firmly. Clone size is given for some rows only: seen once, a few or many times, or a class if the clone is expanded.

TRBD2	TRBV20-1	TRBJ2-3	-	13	TGCAGTGCTCCCGGGACTAGGACAGATACGCAGTATTTT	CSAPGTRTDTQYF
-	TRBV29-1	TRBJ2-1	few	14	TGCAGCGCCGAAGGGCGAGGGTCCTACAATGAGCAGTTCTTC	CSAEGRGSYNEQFF
-	TRBV7-9	TRBJ1-1	many	16	TGTGCCAGCCCCGCAAGAGGGGAAGGGCCGAACACTGAAGCTTTCTTT	CASPARGEGPNTEAFF
-	TRBV12-3/TRBV12-4	TRBJ1-6	-	15	TGTGCCAGCAGTCCCCCCGGGGAAGGGGATTCACCCCTCCACTTT	CASSPPGEGDSPLHF
-	TRBV28	TRBJ2-1	-	17	TGTGCCAGCAGTTTACGTGGGGGAGACTCTGCCGGTGATGAGCAGTTCTTC	CASSLRGGDSAGDEQFF
-	TRBV7-2	TRBJ1-1	many	15	TGTGCCAGCAGGCAAGAGAAAGTGTGGAACACTGAAGCTTTCTTT	CASRQEKVWNTEAFF
TRBD1	TRBV29-1	TRBJ1-2	-	14	TGCAGCGTCGCTAACAGGGGTCCTAACTATGGCTACACCTTC	CSVANRGPNYGYTF
-	TRBV29-1	TRBJ1-1	few	12	TGCAGCGTTGAAGATGGGACCTTTGAAGCTTTCTTT	CSVEDGTFEAFF
TRBD2	TRBV3-1	TRBJ2-1	many	17	TGTGCCAGCAGCCAAGATCTAGGGACTAGCGCTTACAATGAGCAGTTCTTC	CASSQDLGTSAYNEQFF
-	TRBV7-6	TRBJ2-1	many	16	TGTGCCAGCAGCTTAGCCCCGGGACACGCCTACAATGAGCAGTTCTTC	CASSLAPGHAYNEQFF
TRBD2	TRBV5-6	TRBJ2-1	few	16	TGTGCCAGCAGCCCGGGACTAGCGGGGGGGCTCAATGAGCAGTTCTTC	CASSPGLAGGLNEQFF
-	TRBV27	TRBJ1-5	-	13	TGTGCCAGCAGTAGCAGGGACGATCAGCCCCAGCATTTT	CASSSRDDQPQHF
-	TRBV6-9	TRBJ2-3	few	15	TGTGCCAGCAGTTACGTAGGGGCGACGGGGGATACGCAGTATTTT	CASSYVGATGDTQYF
TRBD1	TRBV4-1	TRBJ1-1	-	13	TGCGCCAGCAGCCTCCGGGACAGGGCTGAAGCTTTCTTT	CASSLRDRAEAFF
-	TRBV28	TRBJ1-6	few	14	TGTGCCAGCAGTTTGCCGGGCCTTGGTTCACCCCTCCACTTT	CASSLPGLGSPLHF
-	TRBV29-1	TRBJ2-7	few	14	TGCAGCGTTGAGGATCCGGGAACCTCCTACGAGCAGTACTTC	CSVEDPGTSYEQYF
TRBD1	TRBV19	TRBJ1-1	many	16	TGTGCCAGTAGTCGCCGAGGACAGGCAAAACTCACTGAAGCTTTCTTT	CASSRRGQAKLTEAFF
-	TRBV20-1	TRBJ1-1	few	12	TGCAGTGCGAAAAAGGGGGGCACTGAAGCTTTCTTT	CSAKKGGTEAFF
-	TRBV6-5	TRBJ1-2	-	16	TGTGCCAGCAGTTACTCGTCCGGACCCAGGGCCGATGGCTACACCTTC	CASSYSSGPRADGYTF
-	TRBV2	TRBJ1-5	-	15	TGTGCCAGCAGGGTCAACAGGGACCTCAATCAGCCCCAGCATTTT	CASRVNRDLNQPQHF
TRBD2	TRBV6-5	TRBJ2-1	-	13	TGTGCCAGCAGTTATTTCCGGGGGGATGAGCAGTTCTTC	CASSYFRGDEQFF
-	TRBV7-9	TRBJ1-1	few	15	TGTGCCAGCAGCCACACGATACAGGGGAACACTGAAGCTTTCTTT	CASSHTIQGNTEAFF
-	TRBV27	TRBJ2-1	many	13	TGTGCCAGCAGTTTCTCTCGCTACAATGAGCAGTTCTTC	CASSFSRYNEQFF
-	TRBV2	TRBJ1-4	-	16	TGTGCCAGCAGTCCTAGGATCCGGGACATAAGTGAAAAACTGTTTTTT	CASSPRIRDISEKLFF
-	TRBV7-6	TRBJ2-2	many	16	TGTGCCAGCAGCTTAGCGGGACCAGCGAACACCGGGGAGCTGTTTTTT	CASSLAGPANTGELFF
-	TRBV11-2	TRBJ2-5	few	15	TGTGCCAGCAGCTTAGATTACCGGGGGTGGGAGACCCAGTACTTC	CASSLDYRGWETQYF
TRBD2	TRBV5-1	TRBJ2-7	-	13	TGCGCCAGCAGCTTGGAACTAGCGGGGGCCGTTGTCTTC	CASSLELAGAVVF
-	TRBV7-9	TRBJ1-3	few	15	TGTGCCAGCAGCTCTAGACATCAATCTGGAAACACCATATATTTT	CASSSRHQSGNTIYF
-	TRBV28	TRBJ2-4	many	16	TGTGCCAGCAGTTTGGGGATCGGGATAGCCAAAAACATTCAGTACTTC	CASSLGIGIAKNIQYF
-	TRBV15	TRBJ1-2	-	14	TGTGCCACCAGCGGGGCCGGCTCTAACTATGGCTACACCTTC	CATSGAGSNYGYTF
TRBD1	TRBV2	TRBJ1-1	few	16	TGTGCCAGCAGTGGGGACAGGATCCTCATGAACACTGAAGCTTTCTTT	CASSGDRILMNTEAFF
-	TRBV20-1	TRBJ1-1	-	15	TGCAGTGCTAGAGAATTCGGGAGCGAGAACACTGAAGCTTTCTTT	CSAREFGSENTEAFF
TRBD1	TRBV7-8	TRBJ1-5	many	15	TGTGCCAGCAGCTTAGGAGGGGGCCTTGGTCAGCCCCAGCATTTT	CASSLGGGLGQPQHF
-	TRBV7-8	TRBJ2-1	many	15	TGTGCCAGCAGCTCAGGGGACTTTCCTTGGAATGAGCAGTTCTTC	CASSSGDFPWNEQFF
TRBD1	TRBV25-1	TRBJ1-4	many	15	TGTGCCAGCAGTGACACTCAGGGGGTGGATGAAAAACTGTTTTTT	CASSDTQGVDEKLFF
-	TRBV28	TRBJ1-1	-	14	TGTGCCAGCAGGAACAGGGTCTCCGTGCCTGAAGCTTTCTTT	CASRNRVSVPEAFF
TRBD1	TRBV12-3/TRBV12-4	TRBJ2-2	-	15	TGTGCCAGCAGCACACCGGGACAGGGCACGGGGGAGCTGTTTTTT	CASSTPGQGTGELFF
-	TRBV25-1	TRBJ1-1	-	14	TGTGCCAGCAGTGACACCGGGATGGCCACTGAAGCTTTCTTT	CASSDTGMATEAFF